This is a list of T cell receptor beta chains from one sample in a study of cytomegalovirus exposure and HLA in healthy donors. Profiling relied on immunoSEQ multiplex PCR, and the TCRdb table lists in-frame clones only, not all of them. Of roughly 100,000 clones in the sample, about 73% were seen once. Material for sequencing was PBMCs. These receptors were collected from a woman aged 45-65 years in good health and CMV-seropositive. CDR3s include the opening cysteine and the closing phenylalanine or tryptophan. D genes are given only for firm matches. For some rows the clone size is stated as once, few or many, or as a class when expanded; others skip it.

TRBJ2-1 | . | TRBD2 | TRBV5-1 | TGCGCCAGCAGCCCCCACGTGGTCAGCGGGGCCTACAATGAGCAGTTCTTC | CASSPHVVSGAYNEQFF
TRBJ1-1 | . | . | TRBV6-5 | TGTGCCAGTAGGACAGACATGAACACTGAAGCTTTCTTT | CASRTDMNTEAFF
TRBJ2-7 | . | TRBD1 | TRBV5-1 | TGCGCCAGCAGCTTGCAGGGGGAAGCGTCCGAGCAGTACTTC | CASSLQGEASEQYF
TRBJ2-7 | many | . | TRBV29-1 | TGCAGCGTTGTAGGGGCCCACTCCTACGAGCAGTACTTC | CSVVGAHSYEQYF
TRBJ2-7 | . | TRBD2 | TRBV6-5 | TGTGCCAGCAGTTTAGCGGGAGGTAACTCCTACGAGCAGTACTTC | CASSLAGGNSYEQYF
TRBJ1-3 | . | . | TRBV28 | TGTGCCAGCAGTTTTCCCAACTCTGGAAACACCATATATTTT | CASSFPNSGNTIYF
TRBJ2-7 | . | . | TRBV19 | TGTGCCAGTAGTGCCGGTCTGACCTACGAGCAGTACTTC | CASSAGLTYEQYF
TRBJ2-1 | few | . | TRBV9 | TGTGCCAGCAGCGGTACCGGGACTCCAGGCCGGGGGCAGTTCTTC | CASSGTGTPGRGQFF
TRBJ2-3 | . | TRBD2 | TRBV4-3 | TGCGCCAGCAGCCAAAATATAGCCAGCGGGAGCGTGATCGATACGCAGTATTTT | CASSQNIASGSVIDTQYF
TRBJ2-1 | . | . | TRBV29-1 | TGCAGCGTTGCTCAGGGTTGGGGAACCTACAATGAGCAGTTCTTC | CSVAQGWGTYNEQFF
TRBJ2-7 | . | TRBD1 | TRBV4-3 | TGCGCCAGCAGCCAAGACCGGGACAGGTCGGGTCCCTACGAGCAGTACTTC | CASSQDRDRSGPYEQYF
TRBJ2-3 | once | . | TRBV2 | TGTGCCAGCCCAGGGTCCTCGGCCCTTCCCACAGATACGCAGTATTTT | CASPGSSALPTDTQYF
TRBJ2-7 | . | TRBD1 | TRBV9 | TGTGCCAGCAGCGTAGGAGGCAGGGGGACCTACGAGCAGTACTTC | CASSVGGRGTYEQYF
TRBJ2-3 | . | . | TRBV7-3 | TGTGCCAGCAGCCCAGGGTCGGATACGCAGTATTTT | CASSPGSDTQYF
TRBJ2-1 | . | . | TRBV5-1 | TGCGCCAGCAGCTTGCAGGGAAGCTCCTACAATGAGCAGTTCTTC | CASSLQGSSYNEQFF
TRBJ2-7 | . | . | TRBV29-1 | TGCAGCGTTGAATCTCCGCAGGTGGATAGGAACGAGCAGTACTTC | CSVESPQVDRNEQYF
TRBJ2-7 | . | . | TRBV29-1 | TGCAGCGGTTACACCCCTCCCCCGAACTACGAGCAGTACTTC | CSGYTPPPNYEQYF
TRBJ1-3 | . | . | TRBV27 | TGTGCCAGTCACAGTCAGGGGACAGGAAACACCATATATTTT | CASHSQGTGNTIYF
TRBJ2-1 | . | TRBD2 | TRBV18 | TGTGCCAGCTCCGTTATTTGGACTAGCTCGGATGAGCAGTTCTTC | CASSVIWTSSDEQFF
TRBJ1-5 | . | . | TRBV9 | TGTGCCAGCAGCGGAGCGTCAGGGACTCAGCATTTT | CASSGASGTQHF
TRBJ1-2 | . | TRBD1 | TRBV5-1 | TGCGCCGCGAGTCCAGGGGGCGCTAACTATGGCTACACCTTC | CAASPGGANYGYTF
TRBJ2-7 | . | . | TRBV7-9 | TGTGCCAGCAGCTTTCAGGGCTACGAGCAGTACTTC | CASSFQGYEQYF
TRBJ2-7 | . | TRBD1 | TRBV28 | TGTGCCAGCAGTTTAATGGACAGGCTTCACTTC | CASSLMDRLHF
TRBJ1-5 | . | TRBD1 | TRBV5-8 | TGTGCCAGCAGCTTAGGACAGGGGCCCCAGCATTTT | CASSLGQGPQHF
TRBJ2-3 | . | TRBD2 | TRBV27 | TGTGCCAGCAGTGGACTAGCGGGTGGCACAGATACGCAGTATTTT | CASSGLAGGTDTQYF
TRBJ2-3 | . | TRBD2 | TRBV7-3 | TGTGCCAGCAGCCTGGGACTAGCGGGAGATACGCAGTATTTT | CASSLGLAGDTQYF
TRBJ1-4 | . | TRBD1 | TRBV7-2 | TGTGCCAGCAGCTTCGGGACAGTCTATGAAAAACTGTTTTTT | CASSFGTVYEKLFF
TRBJ2-1 | . | . | TRBV18 | TGTGCCAGCTCACGGGACTCGGACAATGAGCAGTTCTTC | CASSRDSDNEQFF
TRBJ2-7 | . | . | TRBV5-4 | TGTGCCAGCAGCCCCGGCTTTAGCATACATTACGAGCAGTACTTC | CASSPGFSIHYEQYF
TRBJ2-7 | few | . | TRBV11-2 | TGTGCCAGCAGTCGAGACTTCTACGAGCAGTACTTC | CASSRDFYEQYF
TRBJ2-5 | . | TRBD1 | TRBV5-4 | TGTGCCAGCAGCTCAGATGGGACAGGGAAGTCTGAGACCCAGTACTTC | CASSSDGTGKSETQYF
TRBJ2-3 | . | . | TRBV5-1 | TGCGCCAGCCGAATCAGGGGCACAGATACGCAGTATTTT | CASRIRGTDTQYF
TRBJ2-7 | few | TRBD1 | TRBV28 | TGTGCCAGCAGTTTCTTGGGACAGGGCGACGCACACTACTACGAGCAGTACTTC | CASSFLGQGDAHYYEQYF
TRBJ1-5 | medium-sized | TRBD1 | TRBV5-5 | TGTGCCAGCAGCTTCAGGCTCCGGGACAGGGGCGATCAGCCCCAGCATTTT | CASSFRLRDRGDQPQHF
TRBJ2-1 | . | . | TRBV25-1 | TGTGCCAGCAGTGGACAGGAGAGACAGCTTCCCAATGAGCAGTTCTTC | CASSGQERQLPNEQFF
TRBJ2-6 | once | TRBD1 | TRBV9 | TGTGTCAGCAGCGTAGCCCTCACAGGGGGCGGTGGGGCCAACGTCCTGACTTTC | CVSSVALTGGGGANVLTF
TRBJ2-7 | . | . | TRBV18 | TGTGCCAGCTCATATAGTCAGGGTAGCCCCTACGAGCAGTACTTC | CASSYSQGSPYEQYF
TRBJ2-3 | . | TRBD2 | TRBV30 | TGTGCCTGGAGTGGACTAGCGGGAACACGAGGCACAGATACGCAGTATTTT | CAWSGLAGTRGTDTQYF
TRBJ2-1 | few | TRBD2 | TRBV7-8 | TGTGCCAGCAGCTGGGTTCGAGGGACTACAAATGAGCAGTTCTTC | CASSWVRGTTNEQFF
TRBJ1-2 | few | TRBD1 | TRBV5-1 | TGCGCCAGCAGCTTGGTTGGTGACAGGGACGGCTACACCTTC | CASSLVGDRDGYTF
TRBJ2-7 | few | TRBD2 | TRBV11-1 | TGTGCCAGCAGCCCCCCGGGGGGACGGGAGCAGTACTTC | CASSPPGGREQYF
TRBJ2-2 | . | TRBD1 | TRBV4-3 | TGCGCCAGCAGGCCTCGGACAGGGGGGCCCGGGGAGCTGTTTTTT | CASRPRTGGPGELFF
TRBJ1-4 | . | TRBD1 | TRBV2 | TGTGCCAGCAGTGAGACAGGGTCGAAAGGTGAAAAACTGTTTTTT | CASSETGSKGEKLFF
TRBJ1-3 | . | TRBD1 | TRBV4-1 | TGCGCCAGCAGCCAAGATTCGGGGACAGGCGACACCATATATTTT | CASSQDSGTGDTIYF
TRBJ1-1 | . | TRBD1 | TRBV4-3 | TGCGCCAGCAGCCCTGGGACAGGGTTGAACACTGAAGCTTTCTTT | CASSPGTGLNTEAFF
TRBJ2-2 | . | . | TRBV28 | TGTGCCAGCATTAGGACAGCGAACACCGGGGAGCTGTTTTTT | CASIRTANTGELFF
TRBJ1-5 | . | TRBD1 | TRBV7-9 | TGTGCCAGCAGCCAGACAGGGGCGAGTCAGCCCCAGCATTTT | CASSQTGASQPQHF
TRBJ1-4 | . | . | TRBV6-1 | TGTGCCAGTCAGGGCCCTGAAAAACTGTTTTTT | CASQGPEKLFF
TRBJ1-1 | . | TRBD1 | TRBV2 | TGTGCCACGTCACAGGGGTATACTGAAGCTTTCTTT | CATSQGYTEAFF
TRBJ1-3 | . | . | TRBV5-1 | TGCGCCAGCAGCCAAGGACACCTAAGCTCTGGAAACACCATATATTTT | CASSQGHLSSGNTIYF
TRBJ2-1 | . | TRBD2 | TRBV7-2 | TGTGCCAGCAGCCCTAGCCAAGCGGGAGGACACAATGAGCAGTTCTTC | CASSPSQAGGHNEQFF
TRBJ1-3 | . | TRBD1 | TRBV5-1 | TGCGCCAGCAGAACAACGGGGACAGGGGTCGCCATATATTTT | CASRTTGTGVAIYF
TRBJ2-7 | . | TRBD1 | TRBV6-1 | TGTGCCACGGTCGGGACAGGGGGTAACTACGAGCAGTACTTC | CATVGTGGNYEQYF